This is a list of T cell receptor beta chains from one sample in a study of T and B cells in COVID-19 patients. TCRdb reanalysed the multiplex PCR reads using MiXCR and keeps one entry per CDR3 protein. The table includes thousands of distinct CDR3 sequences, roughly 35% detected once. Sequenced material: blood. The receptors derive from a human donor with active COVID-19. The CDR3 runs from the conserved cysteine through the conserved F or W. The order of the fields is D gene, clone size, V gene, CDR3 length, J gene, CDR3 protein, CDR3 DNA. D genes are given only for firm matches. The size of a clone is reported for some rows only, either as once, few or many, or as a class for expanded clones.

>.|.|TRBV15|15|TRBJ2-7
CATSKFGLSTYEQYF
TGTGCCACCAGCAAATTCGGACTCTCTACCTACGAGCAGTACTTC
>.|few|TRBV6-5|13|TRBJ2-1
CASSDISGTKQFF
TGTGCCAGCAGTGATATCTCCGGGACAAAGCAGTTCTTC
>.|.|TRBV5-5|14|TRBJ1-1
CASSLDRENTEAFF
TGTGCCAGCAGCTTGGACAGGGAGAACACTGAAGCTTTCTTT
>.|.|TRBV19|12|TRBJ1-5
CASRVFNQPQHF
TGTGCCAGTAGAGTCTTCAATCAGCCCCAGCATTTT
>TRBD1|.|TRBV29-1|15|TRBJ1-2
CSVGVTGVYPYGYTF
TGCAGCGTTGGAGTAACAGGGGTTTATCCCTATGGCTACACCTTC
>.|few|TRBV19|16|TRBJ1-1
CASRDKAAVGNTEAFF
TGTGCCAGTAGGGACAAGGCCGCAGTAGGGAACACTGAAGCTTTCTTT
>.|.|TRBV5-1|15|TRBJ1-2
CASSLAGGGAYGYTF
TGCGCCAGCAGCTTGGCCGGGGGCGGTGCCTATGGCTACACCTTC
>TRBD1|few|TRBV5-1|16|TRBJ1-2
CASSLSLGQANYGYTF
TGCGCCAGCAGCTTGAGTTTGGGACAGGCGAACTATGGCTACACCTTC
>.|.|TRBV6-1|14|TRBJ1-1
CASSLQGSTTEAFF
TGTGCCAGCAGCTTGCAGGGTTCCACAACTGAAGCTTTCTTT
>.|.|TRBV30|13|TRBJ1-1
CAWSLTENTEAFF
TGTGCCTGGAGTCTGACAGAGAACACTGAAGCTTTCTTT
>.|few|TRBV29-1|12|TRBJ2-2
CSAGQGTGELFF
TGCAGCGCAGGCCAGGGCACCGGGGAGCTGTTTTTT
>.|.|TRBV19|14|TRBJ1-1
CASSSGEGHTEAFF
TGTGCCAGCTCCTCAGGGGAGGGTCACACTGAAGCTTTCTTT
>TRBD2|.|TRBV18|15|TRBJ2-1
CASSPPLAEGNEQFF
TGTGCCAGCTCACCTCCGCTAGCGGAGGGAAATGAGCAGTTCTTC
>TRBD1|.|TRBV20-1|19|TRBJ2-1
CSARDETPDTGTVRNEQFF
TGCAGTGCTAGAGACGAGACGCCAGACACCGGGACAGTAAGAAATGAGCAGTTCTTC
>.|.|TRBV6-5|16|TRBJ2-5
CASSYFGAGPQETQYF
TGTGCCAGCAGTTACTTCGGAGCGGGCCCACAAGAGACCCAGTACTTC
>TRBD1|.|TRBV6-1|15|TRBJ1-1
CASSEFRTGGTEAFF
TGTGCCAGCAGTGAATTCAGGACAGGGGGCACTGAAGCTTTCTTT